This section outlines one TCR beta chain sequence together with its context. Its target is not known. At one of its ends the junction is not consistent with the germline gene, which may arise from a read error. Germline lookup yields CDR1 SGHTA and CDR2 FQGNSA. The CDR3 has 13 residues. The source of the sample is a study of tumor and adjacent non-tumor tissue in lung cancer. Study outcomes and limitations: Normal lung showed higher cumulative top 100 clone frequency than tumor. TCR diversity was significantly greater in tumor than normal lung tissue.

The library came from three nested PCR rounds adapted from ARM-PCR protocols. TCRdb processed the multiplex PCR reads anew with MiXCR; each CDR3 protein has one entry. The data hold 75,000 to 100,000 distinct CDR3 sequences, with roughly 70% observed a single time. The template was RNA from unsorted bulk tissue. The receptor's source is a man between 60 and 75 years old with non-small cell lung cancer. V gene TRBV7-2 combines with J gene TRBJ1-6, with D possibly TRBD1 on 5 matching bases. The source material was lung tumor tissue. The CDR3, as DNA: TGTGCCTGCAGCTTAGGGGTGAATTCACCCCTCCACTTT. Translation: CACSLGVNSPLHF.